These 21 T cell receptor beta chains originate from one sample sequenced in a study of blood T cell repertoires in COVID-19 (dated by TCRdb to the early 2020s). Libraries were constructed by the immunoSEQ multiplex PCR assay. TCRdb retrieved this table from immuneACCESS and kept in-frame rearrangements only. Not all clones are present; in checked studies, unresolved V genes account for under half, and no reason is known for the remainder. Here the sample has some 88,000 clones; roughly nine tenths occur a single time. The ten largest account for about 1.7% of the sample. Input material: peripheral blood. The source is a human donor with active COVID-19. The donor label of this sample is uncertain.

This chain joins TRBV19 and TRBJ1-4; tentatively, D is TRBD1 (5 bases). In germline, CDR1 is LNHDA, CDR2 SQIVND (reference sequence). V was clipped by 1 base and J by 7 bases, with 13 bases between them. The CDR3 is 15 amino acids. The CDR3 DNA follows: TGTGCCAGTAGTATAGTGGGGCAGAAGGGTGAAAAACTGTTTTTT. Translating it yields CASSIVGQKGEKLFF.

The table lists this clone with a few counts. The chain joins TRBV7-9 to TRBJ1-2, with no clear D. The V gene lost 5 bases and the J gene lost 3 bases, with 16 bases spanning the gap. This CDR3 has 15 residues. Germline V gene lookup returns CDR1 SEHNR and CDR2 FQNEAQ (reference sequence). CDR3 coding DNA: TGTGCCAGCAGCGCAGAGGGTTCTCCCCACTATGGCTACACCTTC. Encoded protein: CASSAEGSPHYGYTF.

The J gene is TRBJ1-1, the V gene TRBV19; D may be TRBD1 (5 bases). The germline CDR1 and CDR2 sequences are LNHDA and SQIVND (reference sequence). There are 17 residues in the CDR3. V dropped 5 bases and J dropped 1 base, with 20 bases sitting between them. As DNA, the CDR3 is TGTGCCAGTAGTGGCGGGCGGGGGACCGCCCGGAACACTGAAGCTTTCTTT. Protein: CASSGGRGTARNTEAFF.

This clone was seen once. This rearrangement joins TRBV7-2 to TRBJ2-3, with D possibly matching TRBD2 (5 bases). Trimming stripped 3 bases from V and 3 bases from J, with 7 bases between. The CDR3 sequence is 13 residues long. CDR1 SGHTA and CDR2 FQGNSA come from the germline V gene. The CDR3 reads CASSFRGTDTQYF. CDR3 DNA sequence: TGTGCCAGCAGCTTTCGGGGTACAGATACGCAGTATTTT.

The chain employs TRBV12-3 or TRBV12-4 and TRBJ1-3; D uncertain. The CDR3 contains 12 residues. With 4 bases removed from V and 4 bases from J, the gap between germline ends came to 5 bases. The CDR3 DNA sequence: TGTGCCAGCAGTTCGGAGGGAAACACCATATATTTT. Protein product: CASSSEGNTIYF.

This chain joins TRBV3-1 (or the pseudogene TRBV3-2) and TRBJ1-2; the D gene is possibly TRBD1 (6 bases). From germline, CDR1 is LGHDT and CDR2 YNNKEL (reference sequence). CDR3 length equals 14 residues. Trimming stripped 1 base from V and 4 bases from J, with 10 bases between. The CDR3 bases are TGTGCCAGCAGCCAAGCCGGGACAAGCTATGGCTACACCTTC. Protein: CASSQAGTSYGYTF.

The CDR3 here is CASSTPGTGVYGYTF. CDR3 in DNA: TGTGCCAGCAGTACACCCGGGACAGGGGTCTATGGCTACACCTTC. The chain combines TRBV27 with TRBJ1-2; 10 bases match TRBD1. The CDR3 has 15 amino acids. With 5 bases clipped from V and 4 bases from J, the junction kept 7 bases outside the gene matches. Germline lookup yields CDR1 MNHEY and CDR2 SMNVEV (reference sequence).

The CDR3 protein is CASSEVSGGEQFF. In DNA, the CDR3 is TGTGCCAGCAGTGAAGTAAGCGGGGGTGAGCAGTTCTTC. V and J are TRBV2 and TRBJ2-1, with TRBD2 identical over 8 bases. The CDR3 is 13 residues long. Germline-derived CDR1 and CDR2 are SNHLY and FYNNEI. The trim removed 1 base at V and 9 bases at J, leaving 2 bases unmatched.

The chain combines TRBV19 with TRBJ2-3; 10 nucleotides align to TRBD2. This CDR3 comprises 15 residues. J lost 4 bases, V lost 5 bases, and 6 bases had no gene match. Germline assignment: CDR1 LNHDA and CDR2 SQIVND (reference sequence). DNA for the CDR3: TGTGCCAGTAGTTCGCTAGCGGGGGCCGCAGATACGCAGTATTTT. The encoded protein is CASSSLAGAADTQYF.

This clone was seen only a few times. This chain connects TRBV6-2 or TRBV6-3 to TRBJ1-1; tentative D call: TRBD1 (5 bases). This CDR3 region has 14 residues. V was cut by 6 bases and J by 0 bases, with 11 bases left in between. CDR1 and CDR2 from the germline V gene are MNHEY and SVGEGT. Written as DNA, the CDR3 is TGTGCCAGCAGACCTCAGGGAATGAACACTGAAGCTTTCTTT. Translated, it gives CASRPQGMNTEAFF.

The rearrangement uses TRBV7-3 and TRBJ2-2; possibly TRBD2 for D (5 bases). V shed 1 base and J shed 5 bases, with 14 bases lying between them. The length of the CDR3 is 16 residues. Looked up from germline, CDR1 is SGHTA and CDR2 is FQGTGA. The CDR3 protein is CASSLITGFRTGELFF. CDR3 DNA: TGTGCCAGCAGCTTAATTACGGGGTTTAGAACCGGGGAGCTGTTTTTT.

The chain couples TRBV29-1 to TRBJ1-3; a weak D match, TRBD1 (6 bases). Trimming removed 0 bases at V and 8 bases at J, with 11 bases between. Germline CDR1 SQVTM, CDR2 ANQGSEA. The CDR3 sequence is 13 residues long. The CDR3 DNA follows: TGCAGCGTTGAAGATCGGGGGGCGGACACCATATATTTT. It yields the protein CSVEDRGADTIYF. Together with reference TRBV29-1 and TRBJ1-3, the CDR3 gives the full variable domain: SAVISQKPSRDICQRGTSLTIQCQVDSQVTMMFWYRQQPGQSLTLIATANQGSEATYESGFVIDKFPISRPNLTFSTLTVSNMSPEDSSIYLCSVEDRGADTIYFGEGSWLTVV.

The chain employs TRBV7-9 and TRBJ2-7, with TRBD1 matching over 7 bases. The CDR3 loop spans 14 amino acids. J was trimmed by 7 bases and V by 4 bases; bases with no gene match: 10. The germline CDR1 and CDR2 sequences are SEHNR and FQNEAQ (reference sequence). CDR3 nucleotides: TGTGCCAGCAGCTCCCACAGGGGCTGGGAAGAGCAGTACTTC. It translates to CASSSHRGWEEQYF.

The CDR3 sequence: CASTRGGLSSYEQYF. In DNA form, the CDR3 reads TGTGCCAGCACCCGGGGGGGATTGAGCTCCTACGAGCAGTACTTC. V and J are TRBV21-1 and TRBJ2-7; the D segment call TRBD2 is taken from the table without a DNA check. TRBV21-1 is a pseudogene segment. The CDR3 sequence is 15 residues long.

The chain couples TRBV11-3 to TRBJ2-4; the match to TRBD1 covers 10 bases. The CDR3 runs 15 residues. The germline CDR1 and CDR2 sequences are SGHNT and YENEEA. The junction had 11 bases not matched to a gene; V was cut back by 7 bases and J by 8 bases. The CDR3 DNA is TGTGCCAGCAATACCGGGACAGGGGAAGGGGACATTCAGTACTTC. Amino acids: CASNTGTGEGDIQYF.

The genes are TRBV3-1 (or the pseudogene TRBV3-2) and TRBJ1-1, with D possibly TRBD1 on 6 matching bases. Trimming cost V 1 base and J 8 bases, with 11 bases left between them. Germline V gene sequence: CDR1 LGHDT, CDR2 YNNKEL (reference sequence). This CDR3 has 13 amino acids. The CDR3 reads CASSQVQQGEAFF. In DNA, the CDR3 is TGTGCCAGCAGCCAAGTTCAACAGGGAGAAGCTTTCTTT.

This sequence joins TRBV4-2 and TRBJ1-1, with 8 bases aligning to TRBD1. Germline CDR1 LGHNA, CDR2 YNFKEQ. V trimming: 2 bases; J trimming: 4 bases; junction bases outside the gene matches: 3. The CDR3 is made up of 14 amino acids. The CDR3 nucleotides read TGTGCCAGCAGCCAATTCACAGGGGGCACTGAAGCTTTCTTT. Amino acid sequence: CASSQFTGGTEAFF.

The chain links TRBV6-2 or TRBV6-3 to TRBJ2-6; D is undetermined. Trimming took off 0 bases at V and 3 bases at J, with 9 bases between the two ends. The germline V gene has CDR1 MNHEY and CDR2 SVGEGT. The CDR3 spans 16 residues. CDR3 protein: CASSYSGVGGANVLTF. CDR3 bases: TGTGCCAGCAGTTACTCCGGAGTAGGTGGGGCCAACGTCCTGACTTTC.

The chain recombines TRBV19 with TRBJ2-3, with 13 nucleotides matching TRBD2. CDR3 length: 17 residues. The V gene's germline CDR1 is LNHDA and CDR2 SQIVND (reference sequence). Losses at the gene ends were 4 bases for V and 0 bases for J; bases not matched to a gene: 4. Here the CDR3 reads CASSRTSGGTSTDTQYF. DNA of the CDR3: TGTGCCAGTAGTAGGACTAGCGGGGGTACTAGCACAGATACGCAGTATTTT.

J is TRBJ1-1 and V is TRBV5-1; weak D call: TRBD1 (6 bases). Germline CDR1 and CDR2: SGHRS and YFSETQ. The V end was cut by 4 bases, the J end by 10 bases, with 17 bases between. The CDR3 totals 13 residues. The CDR3 DNA reads TGCGCCAGCAGCATCCTAGGGGGTCGGGGAGCTTTCTTT. This codes for CASSILGGRGAFF.

The chain has TRBV6-2 or TRBV6-3 and TRBJ2-5, with D unclear. Germline CDR1 reads MNHEY; CDR2 reads SVGEGT. V was cut by 2 bases and J by 1 base, with 8 bases left in between. The CDR3 runs 14 residues. The CDR3 DNA reads TGTGCCAGCAGTTACGTGGCGGCCCAAGAGACCCAGTACTTC. Translated, it gives CASSYVAAQETQYF.